This TCR beta chain was identified during a study of blood T cell repertoires in COVID-19. Original processing notes: The assay estimated nucleated cells by amplifying reference gene primers. Assay: immunoSEQ multiplex PCR; the TCRdb copy retains only in-frame clones and omits some. That table gives V, J and clone size, and the DNA gave D and trimming. The data show about 200,000 clones, approximately 88% seen once. This CDR3 region has 14 residues. Germline trimming cut 6 bases from V and 0 bases from J; bases unmatched to any gene: 4. Germline values: CDR1 MNHEY, CDR2 SMNVEV (reference sequence). The clonotype originates from a man aged 60-69 years who had recovered from COVID-19. What was sequenced was peripheral blood. This chain connects TRBV27 to TRBJ2-7; 8 positions match TRBD1. CDR3 DNA: TGTGCCAGCAGCCGAGGACAGGGCTCCTACGAGCAGTACTTC. This encodes CASSRGQGSYEQYF.